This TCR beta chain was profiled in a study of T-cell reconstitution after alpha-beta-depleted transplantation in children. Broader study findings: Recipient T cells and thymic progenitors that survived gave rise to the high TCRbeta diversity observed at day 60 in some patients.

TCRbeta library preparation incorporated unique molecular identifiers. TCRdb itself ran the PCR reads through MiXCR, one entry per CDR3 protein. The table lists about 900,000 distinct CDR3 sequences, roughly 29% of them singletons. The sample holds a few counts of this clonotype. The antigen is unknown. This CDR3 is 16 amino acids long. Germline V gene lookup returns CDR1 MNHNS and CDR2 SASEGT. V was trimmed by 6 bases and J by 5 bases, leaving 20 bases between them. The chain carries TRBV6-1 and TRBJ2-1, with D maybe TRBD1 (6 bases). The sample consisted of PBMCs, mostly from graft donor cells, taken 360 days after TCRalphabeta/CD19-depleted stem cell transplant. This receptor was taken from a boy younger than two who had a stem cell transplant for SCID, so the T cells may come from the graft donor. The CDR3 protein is CASSRTGKGSDNEQFF. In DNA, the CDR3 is TGTGCCAGCAGCCGAACAGGGAAGGGTTCGGACAATGAGCAGTTCTTC.